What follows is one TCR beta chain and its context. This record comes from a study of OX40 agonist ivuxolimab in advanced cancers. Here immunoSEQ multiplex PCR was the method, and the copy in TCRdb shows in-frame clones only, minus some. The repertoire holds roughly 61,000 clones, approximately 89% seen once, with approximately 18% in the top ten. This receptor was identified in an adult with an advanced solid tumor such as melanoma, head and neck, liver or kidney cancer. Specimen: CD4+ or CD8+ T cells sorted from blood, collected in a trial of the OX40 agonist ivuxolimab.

The CDR3 nucleotides are TGTGCCAGCAGCTTATCGCAGCCAGGGAAACTGTTTTTT. Its translation is CASSLSQPGKLFF. This rearrangement joins TRBV13 to TRBJ1-4; a possible D gene is TRBD1 (5 bases). Germline CDR1 reads PRHDT; CDR2 reads FYEKMQ (reference sequence). Trimming stripped 2 bases from V and 11 bases from J, with 12 bases between. The CDR3 consists of 13 residues. The full variable domain, with the rest looked up from reference TRBV13 and TRBJ1-4, is AAGVIQSPRHLIKEKRETATLKCYPIPRHDTVYWYQQGPGQDPQFLISFYEKMQSDKGSIPDRFSAQQFSDYHSELNMSSLELGDSALYFCASSLSQPGKLFFGSGTQLSVL.